These 18 T cell receptor beta chains were sequenced from one sample in a study of blood T cell repertoires in COVID-19. TCRdb's table, derived via immunoSEQ multiplex PCR, lists solely in-frame clones and lacks some. The sample contains about 130,000 clones, about 80% of which appear only once. Sequencing input: PBMCs or T cells enriched from blood (not recorded which). These receptors all come from a man between 50 and 59 years old who had recovered from COVID-19.

The chain is built from TRBV5-1 and TRBJ1-3; D unresolved. Trimming removed 1 base from V and 0 bases from J, with 8 bases in between. CDR1 and CDR2 (germline): SGHRS, YFSETQ. CDR3 length: 15 amino acids. CDR3 DNA sequence: TGCGCCAGCAGCTTGAGGGCGGGCTCTGGAAACACCATATATTTT. Encoded protein: CASSLRAGSGNTIYF.

As for this clone: Germline and junction disagree at one end, which may indicate a read error. The J gene is TRBJ2-7, the V gene TRBV7-7, with 7 positions matching TRBD1. The CDR3 is made up of 16 amino acids. The germline gives CDR1 SSHAT, CDR2 FNYEAQ (reference sequence). CDR3: CASSLEGAGPTYEQYF. CDR3 DNA sequence: TGTGCTAGCAGCTTAGAGGGGGCAGGGCCTACCTACGAGCAGTACTTC.

This clone appeared many times. The chain's CDR3 is CAWSVPGGNIQYF. The CDR3 nucleotides are TGTGCCTGGAGTGTACCAGGGGGAAACATTCAGTACTTC. This chain joins TRBV30 and TRBJ2-4, with 7 bases aligning to TRBD1. CDR3 length: 13 residues. Per the germline V gene, CDR1 is GTSNPN and CDR2 is SVGIG (reference sequence). V gave up 0 bases and J gave up 6 bases; unmatched junction bases: 2.

In this sample, this clone turned up once. V is TRBV5-1 and J is TRBJ2-2; D may be TRBD1 (6 bases). The CDR3 is 13 amino acids. Trimming took 3 bases from V and 10 from J, leaving 13 bases between them. Germline CDR1 is SGHRS and CDR2 is YFSETQ. This CDR3 is CASSWTVPVELFF. Written as DNA, the CDR3 is TGCGCCAGCAGCTGGACAGTTCCCGTGGAGCTGTTTTTT.

This chain links TRBV4-3 with TRBJ2-1; D is uncertain. CDR3 length: 16 amino acids. Germline V lookup: CDR1 LGHNA, CDR2 YSLEER. The germline V and J ends were trimmed by 0 bases and 0 bases, with 9 bases remaining between them. The chain's CDR3 is CASSQDWSSSYNEQFF. DNA of the CDR3: TGCGCCAGCAGCCAAGATTGGTCTAGCTCCTACAATGAGCAGTTCTTC.

This clone has just a few counts. This chain connects TRBV4-2 to TRBJ2-5; unclear D gene. V was clipped by 5 bases and J by 5 bases, with 6 bases between them. The V gene's germline CDR1 is LGHNA and CDR2 YNFKEQ. The CDR3 is 11 amino acids. The CDR3 DNA is TGTGCCAGCAGCTTCTCGGAGACCCAGTACTTC. It is translated as CASSFSETQYF.

The chain joins TRBV6-5 to TRBJ1-1; 8 bases map to TRBD1. CDR1 MNHEY and CDR2 SVGAGI come from the germline V gene. This CDR3 has 14 amino acids. The J segment lost 8 bases and the V segment lost 5 bases, leaving 10 bases of the junction unmatched. This CDR3 is CASSRKPGGREAFF. Here the CDR3 DNA reads TGTGCCAGCAGTCGAAAGCCAGGGGGCCGGGAAGCTTTCTTT.

The CDR3 DNA sequence: TGTGCCAGCAGCTTATACGTAAGCTTAAATTACAATGAGCAGTTCTTC. Translation: CASSLYVSLNYNEQFF. The chain employs TRBV7-2 and TRBJ2-1; D remains ambiguous. CDR3 length: 16 amino acids. The V and J ends lost 2 bases and 4 bases respectively, with 15 bases between them. The germline gives CDR1 SGHTA, CDR2 FQGNSA.

The rearrangement links TRBV9 to TRBJ1-2, with 7 bases lining up with TRBD1. Germline V gives CDR1 SGDLS, CDR2 YYNGEE. This CDR3 has 13 residues. V lost 4 bases, J lost 3 bases, and 3 bases stayed unmatched. CDR3: CASSLGTDYGYTF. The CDR3, as DNA: TGTGCCAGCAGCCTCGGGACAGACTATGGCTACACCTTC. The full variable domain, with the rest looked up from reference TRBV9 and TRBJ1-2, is DSGVTQTPKHLITATGQRVTLRCSPRSGDLSVYWYQQSLDQGLQFLIQYYNGEERAKGNILERFSAQQFPDLHSELNLSSLELGDSALYFCASSLGTDYGYTFGSGTRLTVV.

J is TRBJ2-7 and V is TRBV3-1 (or the pseudogene TRBV3-2), with 8 bases identical to TRBD1. In germline, CDR1 is LGHDT, CDR2 YNNKEL (reference sequence). J gave up 6 bases and V 4 bases, and 14 bases lay outside the gene matches. The CDR3 sequence is 16 residues long. The DNA for the CDR3 is TGTGCCAGCAGCCCCACCGGACAGGGTGGGCTTTGCGAGCAGTACTTC. This encodes CASSPTGQGGLCEQYF.

This clone showed up just a few times. The rearrangement links TRBV18 to TRBJ1-4, with TRBD1 matching 7 bases. The junction had 9 bases not matched to a gene; V was cut back by 2 bases and J by 12 bases. This CDR3 is 14 amino acids long. Germline CDR1 KGHSH, CDR2 LQKENI. This CDR3 reads CASSPGDSSFQLFF. The DNA of the CDR3 is TGTGCCAGCTCACCAGGGGACAGCTCTTTTCAACTGTTTTTT.

This clone showed up just a few times. The chain is built from TRBV5-1 and TRBJ1-1; 9 positions agree with TRBD1. The CDR3 runs 14 residues. Germline CDR1 reads SGHRS; CDR2 reads YFSETQ. V trimming: 1 base; J trimming: 7 bases; junction bases outside the gene matches: 5. The CDR3 nucleotides are TGCGCCAGCAGCTTGATACAGGGGGCGGTTGAAGCTTTCTTT. Translated: CASSLIQGAVEAFF.

There are a few counts of this clone. The chain carries TRBV24-1 and TRBJ1-2; no clear D gene. CDR3 length: 14 residues. Germline-derived CDR1 and CDR2 are KGHDR and SFDVKD. With 1 base removed from V and 0 bases from J, the gap between germline ends came to 5 bases. CDR3 in DNA: TGTGCCACCAGTGATTTCGGGACTAACTATGGCTACACCTTC. It translates to CATSDFGTNYGYTF.

The chain uses TRBV6-2 or TRBV6-3 and TRBJ2-3; D uncertain. The CDR3 covers 15 residues. V was clipped by 2 bases and J by 2 bases, with 11 bases between them. Germline V CDR1 and CDR2: MNHEY, SVGEGT. The chain's CDR3 is CASSYRPPFTDTQYF. The DNA for the CDR3 is TGTGCCAGCAGTTACCGTCCCCCGTTCACAGATACGCAGTATTTT.

The genes are TRBV14 and TRBJ2-7; a weak D match, TRBD2 (6 bases). CDR3 length: 14 amino acids. V dropped 4 bases and J dropped 4 bases, with 14 bases sitting between them. Germline CDR1 reads SGHDN; CDR2 reads FVKESK. The DNA for the CDR3 is TGTGCCAGCAGCCCTTGGACGGAGGGATACGAGCAGTACTTC. Protein sequence: CASSPWTEGYEQYF.

The V gene is TRBV4-3, the J gene TRBJ2-7; D may be TRBD2 (6 bases). There are 13 residues in the CDR3. CDR1 and CDR2 from the germline V gene are LGHNA and YSLEER. Trimming cost V 5 bases and J 3 bases, with 11 bases left between them. CDR3 sequence reads: CASSTTGGYEQYF. CDR3 in DNA: TGCGCCAGCAGCACTACCGGGGGCTACGAGCAGTACTTC.

This clone was seen only once. V is TRBV19 and J is TRBJ1-2, with D maybe TRBD1 (6 bases). In germline, CDR1 is LNHDA, CDR2 SQIVND (reference sequence). CDR3 length: 17 residues. The germline V and J ends were trimmed by 5 bases and 2 bases, with 21 bases remaining between them. The DNA for the CDR3 is TGTGCCAGTAGTGTCTTCCAACAGGGAACCCCAAACTATGGCTACACCTTC. Translated, it gives CASSVFQQGTPNYGYTF.

The CDR3 is CASSLPVRGSSNTGELFF. As DNA, the CDR3 is TGTGCCAGCAGCTTACCGGTGCGGGGATCCTCGAACACCGGGGAGCTGTTTTTT. This chain joins TRBV7-9 and TRBJ2-2, with D possibly TRBD2 on 6 matching bases. The CDR3 covers 18 residues. Trimming removed 2 bases at V and 0 bases at J, with 16 bases between. Germline V lookup: CDR1 SEHNR, CDR2 FQNEAQ (reference sequence).